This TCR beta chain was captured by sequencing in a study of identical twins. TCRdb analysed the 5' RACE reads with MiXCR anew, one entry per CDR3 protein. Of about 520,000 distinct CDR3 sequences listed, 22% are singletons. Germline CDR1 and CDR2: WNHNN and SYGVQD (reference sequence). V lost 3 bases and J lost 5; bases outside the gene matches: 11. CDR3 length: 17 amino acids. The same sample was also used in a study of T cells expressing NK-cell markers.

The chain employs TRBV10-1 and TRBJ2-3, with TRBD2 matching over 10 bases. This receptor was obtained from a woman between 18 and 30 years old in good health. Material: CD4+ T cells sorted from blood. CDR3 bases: TGCGCCAGCAGTGACCAGCGGGGGGGCCTGTATAGAGATACGCAGTATTTT. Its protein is CASSDQRGGLYRDTQYF.